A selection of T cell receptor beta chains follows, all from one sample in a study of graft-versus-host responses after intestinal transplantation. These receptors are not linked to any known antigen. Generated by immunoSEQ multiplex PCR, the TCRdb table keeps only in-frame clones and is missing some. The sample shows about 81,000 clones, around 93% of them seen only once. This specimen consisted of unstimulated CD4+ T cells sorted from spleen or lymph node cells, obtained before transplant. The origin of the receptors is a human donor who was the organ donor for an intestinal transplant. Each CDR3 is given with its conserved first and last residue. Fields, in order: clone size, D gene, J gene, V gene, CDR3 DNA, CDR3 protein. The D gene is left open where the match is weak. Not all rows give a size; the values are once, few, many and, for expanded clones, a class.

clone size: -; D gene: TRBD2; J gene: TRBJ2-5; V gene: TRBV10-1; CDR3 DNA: TGCGCCAGCAACCCTACTAGCGGAGAACTTCGAGGGCAGTACTTC; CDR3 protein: CASNPTSGELRGQYF
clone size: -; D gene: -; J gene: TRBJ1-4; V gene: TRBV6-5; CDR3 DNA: TGTGCCAGCGCCGGGAGGGGCAATGAAAAACTGTTTTTT; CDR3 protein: CASAGRGNEKLFF
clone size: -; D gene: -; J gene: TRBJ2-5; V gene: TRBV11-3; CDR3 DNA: TGTGCCAGCAGCTTAGGTCTCGCCTATGGACTTAACCAAGAGACCCAGTACTTC; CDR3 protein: CASSLGLAYGLNQETQYF
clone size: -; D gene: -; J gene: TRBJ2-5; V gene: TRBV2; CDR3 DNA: TGTGCCAGCAGTGAGCGGATGTGGGAGACCCAGTACTTC; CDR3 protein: CASSERMWETQYF
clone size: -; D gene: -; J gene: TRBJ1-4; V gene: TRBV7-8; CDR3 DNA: TGTGCCAGCAGTTATCGGGTCGTATCGAAACTGTTTTTT; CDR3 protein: CASSYRVVSKLFF
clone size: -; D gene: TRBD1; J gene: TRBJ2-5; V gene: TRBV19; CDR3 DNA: TGTGCCAGTAGTTACGGACAGGGGGCTCGCACCCCTCGGGAGACCCAGTACTTC; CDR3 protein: CASSYGQGARTPRETQYF
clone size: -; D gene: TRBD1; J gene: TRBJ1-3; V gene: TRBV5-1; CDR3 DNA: TGCGCCAGCACTTCTGGAGGGACAGGGGTTGGCTCTGGAAACACCATATATTTT; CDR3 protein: CASTSGGTGVGSGNTIYF
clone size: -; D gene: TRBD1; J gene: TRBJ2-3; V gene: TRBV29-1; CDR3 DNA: TGCAGCCCCGACAGGGTAGGCACAGATACGCAGTATTTT; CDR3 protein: CSPDRVGTDTQYF
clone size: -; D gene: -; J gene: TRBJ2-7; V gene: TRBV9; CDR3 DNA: TGTGCCAGCAGCACCCAGGTGGGGGCGAAGGAGCAGTACTTC; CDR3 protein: CASSTQVGAKEQYF
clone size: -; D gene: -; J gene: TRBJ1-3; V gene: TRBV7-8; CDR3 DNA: TGTGCCAGCAGCTTAGCGCTGTCGGCTGGAAACACCATATATTTT; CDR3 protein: CASSLALSAGNTIYF
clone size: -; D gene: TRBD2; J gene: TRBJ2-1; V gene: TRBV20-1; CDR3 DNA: TGCAGTAGCGGGAGGGTGAATGAGCAGTTCTTC; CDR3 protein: CSSGRVNEQFF
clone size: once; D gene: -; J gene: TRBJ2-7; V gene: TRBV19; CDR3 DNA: TGTGCCAGTAGTAACTATTACGAGCAGTACTTC; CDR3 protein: CASSNYYEQYF
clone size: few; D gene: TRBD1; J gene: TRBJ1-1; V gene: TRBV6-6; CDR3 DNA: TGTGCCAGCAGTTACGGGACAGCCACTGAAGCTTTCTTT; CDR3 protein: CASSYGTATEAFF
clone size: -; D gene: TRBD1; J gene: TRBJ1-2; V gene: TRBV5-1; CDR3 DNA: TGCGCCAGCAGCTTGCAGGGGGATATCCCATATGGCTACACCTTC; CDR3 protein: CASSLQGDIPYGYTF
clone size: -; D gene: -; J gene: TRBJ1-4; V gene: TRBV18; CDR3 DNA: TGTGCCAGCTCAGCGCGACAGCCGTCAACTAATGAAAAACTGTTTTTT; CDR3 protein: CASSARQPSTNEKLFF
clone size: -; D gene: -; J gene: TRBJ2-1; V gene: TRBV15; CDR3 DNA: TGTGCCACCAGCAGAGGACGCGCTACAGGCCTGCTATACAATGAGCAGTTCTTC; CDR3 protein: CATSRGRATGLLYNEQFF
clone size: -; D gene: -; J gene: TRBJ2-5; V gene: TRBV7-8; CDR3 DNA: TGTGCCAGCAGCTCCCCGAGGAGACTGGGCCAAGAGACCCAGTACTTC; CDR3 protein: CASSSPRRLGQETQYF
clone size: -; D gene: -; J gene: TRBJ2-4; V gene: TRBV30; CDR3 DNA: TGTGCCTGGAGTGTGTTCGGAGCCAAAAACATTCAGTACTTC; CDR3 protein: CAWSVFGAKNIQYF
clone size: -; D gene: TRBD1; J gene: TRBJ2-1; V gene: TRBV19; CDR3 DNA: TGTGCCAGTAGTGGCCGGGGACAGGGGCACAATGAGCAGTTCTTC; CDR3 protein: CASSGRGQGHNEQFF
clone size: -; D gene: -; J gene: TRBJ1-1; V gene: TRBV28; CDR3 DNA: TGTGCCAGCAGTCAGAACGGAGTGAACACTGAAGCTTTCTTT; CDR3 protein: CASSQNGVNTEAFF
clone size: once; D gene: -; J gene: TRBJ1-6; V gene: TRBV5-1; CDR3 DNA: TGCGCCAGCAGCCCAATGGACAGCCGTTCTAATTCACCCCTCCACTTT; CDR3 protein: CASSPMDSRSNSPLHF
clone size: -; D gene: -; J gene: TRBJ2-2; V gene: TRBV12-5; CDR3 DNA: TGTGCTAGTGGTTTGGCCTCCGGGGAGCTGTTTTTT; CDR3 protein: CASGLASGELFF
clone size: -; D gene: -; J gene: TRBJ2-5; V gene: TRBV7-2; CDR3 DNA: TGTGCCAGCAGCAGGCGACTACCGTTTGAGGAGACCCAGTACTTC; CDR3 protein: CASSRRLPFEETQYF
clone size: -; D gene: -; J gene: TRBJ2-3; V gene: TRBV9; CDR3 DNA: TGTGCCAGCAGCGTAGCGGGAGATACGCAGTATTTT; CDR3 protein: CASSVAGDTQYF
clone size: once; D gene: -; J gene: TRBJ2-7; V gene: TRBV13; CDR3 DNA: TGTGCCAGCAGCTTAACTCCTAGCAGGGGCAAGTACGAGCAGTACTTC; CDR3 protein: CASSLTPSRGKYEQYF
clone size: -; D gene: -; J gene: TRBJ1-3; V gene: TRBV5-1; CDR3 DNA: TGCGCCAGCAGCTTGTCGGACATATCTGCTGGAAACACCATATATTTT; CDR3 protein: CASSLSDISAGNTIYF
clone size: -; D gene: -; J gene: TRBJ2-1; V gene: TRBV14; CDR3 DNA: TGTGCCAGCAGCCTTCAGTGGGGGCAAAATGAGCAGTTCTTC; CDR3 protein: CASSLQWGQNEQFF
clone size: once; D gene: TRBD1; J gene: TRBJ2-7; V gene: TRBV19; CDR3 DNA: TGTGCCTCCAGCCTAGGACAGGGGGCCTACGAGCAGTACTTC; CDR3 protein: CASSLGQGAYEQYF
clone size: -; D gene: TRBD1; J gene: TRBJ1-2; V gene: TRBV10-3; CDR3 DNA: TGTGCCATCAGATCCGGGACAGCTTTTTCCTATGGCTACACCTTC; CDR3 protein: CAIRSGTAFSYGYTF
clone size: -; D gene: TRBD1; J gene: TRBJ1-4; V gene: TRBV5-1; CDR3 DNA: TGCGCCAGCAGCTTGGCCGGGACAGGCGGTGAAAAACTGTTTTTT; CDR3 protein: CASSLAGTGGEKLFF
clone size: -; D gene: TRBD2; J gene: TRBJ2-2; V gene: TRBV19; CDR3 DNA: TGTGCCAGTAGACCGGGACTAGCGGGAGGAGTCGGGGAGCTGTTTTTT; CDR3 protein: CASRPGLAGGVGELFF
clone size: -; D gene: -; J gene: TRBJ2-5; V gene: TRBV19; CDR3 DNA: TGTGCCAGTTCCCCATTCCCCGGGGAGACCCAGTACTTC; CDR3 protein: CASSPFPGETQYF
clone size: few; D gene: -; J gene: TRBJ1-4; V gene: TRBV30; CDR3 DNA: TGTGCCTGGAGATTCGACAGTGAAAAACTGTTTTTT; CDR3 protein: CAWRFDSEKLFF
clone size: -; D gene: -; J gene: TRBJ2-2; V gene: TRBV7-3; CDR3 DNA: TGTGCCAGCAGCCCCCAGGGTTCTGGGACCGGGGAGCTGTTTTTT; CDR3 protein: CASSPQGSGTGELFF
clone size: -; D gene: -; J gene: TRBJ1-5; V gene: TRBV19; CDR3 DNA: TGTGCCAGTAGTGCCTCAAATTCCACTCATCAGCCCCAGCATTTT; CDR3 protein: CASSASNSTHQPQHF
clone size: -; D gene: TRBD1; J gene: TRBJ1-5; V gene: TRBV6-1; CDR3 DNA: TGTGCCAGCAGGACAGGGTCCTATCAGCCCCAGCATTTT; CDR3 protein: CASRTGSYQPQHF
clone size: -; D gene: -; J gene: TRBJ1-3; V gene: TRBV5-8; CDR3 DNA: TGTGCCAGCAGCTTGGAGACAGTGACCGCCTCTGGAAACACCATATATTTT; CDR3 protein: CASSLETVTASGNTIYF
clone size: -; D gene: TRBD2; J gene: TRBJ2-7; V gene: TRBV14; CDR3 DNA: TGTGCCAGCAGCCAAGAGAGGCCTAGCGGCCCCTACGAGCAGTACTTC; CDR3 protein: CASSQERPSGPYEQYF
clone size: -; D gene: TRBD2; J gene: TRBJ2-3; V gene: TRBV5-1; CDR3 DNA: TGCGCCAGCAGCTTCGGGGGGGCCGCAGGAGATACGCAGTATTTT; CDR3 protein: CASSFGGAAGDTQYF
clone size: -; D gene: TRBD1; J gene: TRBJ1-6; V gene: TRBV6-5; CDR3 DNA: TGTGCCAGCAGAAAGACAGGGAATTCACCCCTCCACTTT; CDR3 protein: CASRKTGNSPLHF
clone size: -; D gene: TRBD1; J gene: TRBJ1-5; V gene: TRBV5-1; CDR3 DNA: TGCGCCAGCAGTCCGGGACAGCTCAATCAGCCCCAGCATTTT; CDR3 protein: CASSPGQLNQPQHF
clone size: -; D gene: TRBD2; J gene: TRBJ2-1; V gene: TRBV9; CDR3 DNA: TGTGCCAGCAGCGTAAAGTATAGCGGGGAGCTCTGGGTTTACAATGAGCAGTTCTTC; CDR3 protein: CASSVKYSGELWVYNEQFF
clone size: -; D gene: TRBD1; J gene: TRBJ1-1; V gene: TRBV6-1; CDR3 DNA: TGTGCCAGCAGTAGAGGACAGGGGGCGTCTGAAGCTTTCTTT; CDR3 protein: CASSRGQGASEAFF
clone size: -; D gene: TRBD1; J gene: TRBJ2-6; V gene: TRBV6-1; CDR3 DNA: TGTGCCAGCAGTGAAGCAATTCCAGGGGGCCCACCTCGCTCTGGGGCCAACGTCCTGACTTTC; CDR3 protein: CASSEAIPGGPPRSGANVLTF
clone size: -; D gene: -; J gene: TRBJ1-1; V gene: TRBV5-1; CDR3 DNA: TGCGCCAGCAGCTTGGTACAGGGAGAGGGTGGGGACACTGAAGCTTTCTTT; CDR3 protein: CASSLVQGEGGDTEAFF
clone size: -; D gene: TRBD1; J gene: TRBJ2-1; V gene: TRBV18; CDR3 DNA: TGTGCCAGCTCACGACTGGGACAGAACTCCTACAATGAGCAGTTCTTC; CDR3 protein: CASSRLGQNSYNEQFF
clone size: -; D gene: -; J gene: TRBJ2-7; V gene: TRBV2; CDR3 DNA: TGTGCCAGCAGTGTATTCGAGCAGTACTTC; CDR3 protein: CASSVFEQYF
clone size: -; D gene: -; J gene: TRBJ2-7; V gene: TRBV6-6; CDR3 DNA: TGTGCCAGCAGCCTTCCAGGCGAGCAGTACTTC; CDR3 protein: CASSLPGEQYF
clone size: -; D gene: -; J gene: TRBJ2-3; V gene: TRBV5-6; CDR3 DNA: TGTGCCAGCAGGGCGGGAACAGATACGCAGTATTTT; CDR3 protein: CASRAGTDTQYF
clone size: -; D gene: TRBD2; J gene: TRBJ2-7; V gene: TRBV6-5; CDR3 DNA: TGTGCCAGCAGCCGAACTAGCGTCACCTACGAGCAGTACTTC; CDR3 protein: CASSRTSVTYEQYF
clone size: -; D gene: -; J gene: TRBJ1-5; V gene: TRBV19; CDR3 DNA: TGTGCCAGTAGTCCCTCGTTATTCGGTAGCAATCAGCCCCAGCATTTT; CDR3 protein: CASSPSLFGSNQPQHF
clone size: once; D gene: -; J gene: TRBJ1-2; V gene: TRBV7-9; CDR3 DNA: TGTGCCAGCAGCGTCTCCGGCGGAATTGACTACACCTTC; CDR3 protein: CASSVSGGIDYTF
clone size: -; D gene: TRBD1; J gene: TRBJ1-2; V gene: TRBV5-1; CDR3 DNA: TGCGCCAGCAGCGCGGGACAGCCAGCCAGGAGCTACACCTTC; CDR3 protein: CASSAGQPARSYTF
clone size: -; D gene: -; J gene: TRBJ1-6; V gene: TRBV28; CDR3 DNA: TGTGCCAGCAGTTTTCTCAGGTTTAATTCACCCCTCCACTTT; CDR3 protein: CASSFLRFNSPLHF
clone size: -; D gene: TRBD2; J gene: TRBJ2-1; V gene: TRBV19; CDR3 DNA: TGTGCCAGTAGTATGAGCGGGACTAGCGGGAGCCATGAGCAGTTCTTC; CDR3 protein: CASSMSGTSGSHEQFF
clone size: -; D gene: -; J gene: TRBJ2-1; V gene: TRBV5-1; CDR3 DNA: TGCGCCAGCAGACCCGGGACTTACTACAATGAGCAGTTCTTC; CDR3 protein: CASRPGTYYNEQFF
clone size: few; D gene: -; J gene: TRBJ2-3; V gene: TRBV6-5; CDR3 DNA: TGTGCCAGCAGTTACTCGAGTTTTGCCACAGATACGCAGTATTTT; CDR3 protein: CASSYSSFATDTQYF
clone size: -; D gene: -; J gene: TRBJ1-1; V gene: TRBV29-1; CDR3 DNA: TGCAGCGTTGAAAAGGAGTACACTGAAGCTTTCTTT; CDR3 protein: CSVEKEYTEAFF
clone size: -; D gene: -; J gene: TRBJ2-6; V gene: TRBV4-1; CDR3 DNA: TGCGCCAGCAGCTTCGCGAGACTAGGCGCAGGGGCCAACGTCCTGACTTTC; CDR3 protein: CASSFARLGAGANVLTF
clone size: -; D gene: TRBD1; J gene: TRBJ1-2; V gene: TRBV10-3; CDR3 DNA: TGTGCCATCAAAGGACAGGGAGACTATGGCTACACCTTC; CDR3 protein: CAIKGQGDYGYTF